Listed below are T cell receptor beta chains from one sample, sequenced in a study of blood T cell repertoires in COVID-19. Measured with immunoSEQ multiplex PCR; TCRdb has only the in-frame clones, and not every one. The repertoire holds tens of thousands of clones, with 80% to 90% as singletons. The sequenced material came from peripheral blood. The receptors stem from a woman in her sixties with COVID-19, enrolled during active disease. CDR3s include the opening cysteine and the closing phenylalanine or tryptophan. Each record gives: D gene, J gene, clone size, V gene, CDR3 DNA, CDR3 protein. The D gene is left open where the match is weak. A clone size is listed for some rows: how often the clone was seen (once, few, many), or a class if it is expanded.

TRBD2,TRBJ2-7,once,TRBV6-2/TRBV6-3,TGTGCCAGCAGTTTCGTCGGACTAGCGGGTTACGAGCAGTACTTC,CASSFVGLAGYEQYF
-,TRBJ2-7,-,TRBV27,TGTGCCAGCAGTCGCGCCGGTTCCTACGAGCAGTACTTC,CASSRAGSYEQYF
TRBD1,TRBJ1-2,-,TRBV12-5,TGTGCTAGTGGTCCTACCCAGGACAGGGAGAACTATGGCTACACCTTC,CASGPTQDRENYGYTF
-,TRBJ2-3,once,TRBV6-6,TGTGCCAGCAGGCGGGACGGCCAGTTGGATACGCAGTATTTT,CASRRDGQLDTQYF
-,TRBJ2-1,-,TRBV27,TGTGCCAGCAGTCCGAGGGACACCCTCTCCTACAATGAGCAGTTCTTC,CASSPRDTLSYNEQFF
-,TRBJ1-5,-,TRBV10-3,TGTGCCATCAAACCCTCAGGATCCGAGCAGCCCCAGCATTTT,CAIKPSGSEQPQHF
TRBD1,TRBJ1-4,-,TRBV7-9,TGTGCCAGCAGCCCCTCTTGGGACAGAAATGAAAAACTGTTTTTT,CASSPSWDRNEKLFF
TRBD1,TRBJ1-1,-,TRBV9,TGTGCCAGCAGCTCACAGGGGGGCAACACTGAAGCTTTCTTT,CASSSQGGNTEAFF
-,TRBJ1-1,-,TRBV6-2/TRBV6-3,TGTGCCAGCAGTTTTGACCCTAGCACTGAAGCTTTCTTT,CASSFDPSTEAFF
-,TRBJ1-1,once,TRBV30,TGTGCCGAAGGGGGAAGCACTGAAGCTTTCTTT,CAEGGSTEAFF
-,TRBJ1-5,-,TRBV27,TGTGCCAGCAGTTTATCCCCAGGTATTGTCAATCAGCCCCAGCATTTT,CASSLSPGIVNQPQHF